The 11 T cell receptor beta chains reported below all come from one sample, sequenced in a study of shared clonotypes between healthy human individuals. The method was immunoSEQ multiplex PCR; TCRdb's version includes in-frame clones alone and lacks a portion of them. The table includes around 2.1 million clones, 90% to 96% detected once. The sample comprised naive CD4+ T cells sorted from blood. Subset: CD45RA+ positively selected. Source of these receptors: a man aged 18 to 29 in good health.

V usage is TRBV2 and J usage is TRBJ1-5; D is undetermined. This CDR3 is built from 14 residues. V was cut by 3 bases and J by 5 bases, with 11 bases left in between. The germline V gene encodes CDR1 SNHLY and CDR2 FYNNEI. CDR3 region: CASSDRTIDQPQHF. In DNA form, the CDR3 reads TGTGCCAGCAGTGACCGTACAATAGATCAGCCCCAGCATTTT.

The gene calls are TRBV10-3 and TRBJ1-1, with a tentative D call TRBD1 (5 bases). Trimming cost V 8 bases and J 0 bases, with 10 bases left between them. The CDR3 sequence is 13 residues long. CDR1 and CDR2 (germline): ENHRY, SYGVKD. Here the CDR3 DNA reads TGTGCCATCGGGGGAGGGATGAACACTGAAGCTTTCTTT. It translates to CAIGGGMNTEAFF.

This clone was detected only a few times. The chain uses TRBV10-2 and TRBJ1-2; D perhaps matches TRBD1 (6 bases). The CDR3 totals 13 residues. The V gene's germline CDR1 is WSHSY and CDR2 SAAADI. V lost 5 bases, J lost 4 bases, and 11 bases lay in between. The CDR3 sequence: CASSRDTVYGYTF. CDR3 coding DNA: TGCGCCAGCAGTCGGGACACCGTCTATGGCTACACCTTC.

This clone was recorded only once. This rearrangement joins TRBV13 to TRBJ2-6; D is unclear. Germline loops: CDR1 PRHDT, CDR2 FYEKMQ (reference sequence). V lost 4 bases to trimming and J lost 0 bases, with 4 bases between them. The CDR3 covers 14 residues. The chain's CDR3 is CASSSSSGANVLTF. CDR3 sequence (DNA): TGTGCCAGCAGCTCAAGCTCTGGGGCCAACGTCCTGACTTTC.

Comment on this clone: A read error may produce the germline difference seen at one junction end. The rearrangement links TRBV11-2 to TRBJ2-1; 10 bases are a match to TRBD2. The V gene's germline CDR1 is SGHAT and CDR2 FQNNGV. This CDR3 spans 12 amino acids. CDR3 in DNA: TGTGCCAGCAGCCCAAAGACTAGCGGGTATGTCTTC. Its protein product is CASSPKTSGYVF.

V gene TRBV2 combines with J gene TRBJ2-7; 7 positions match TRBD2. Germline V lookup: CDR1 SNHLY, CDR2 FYNNEI. J was trimmed by 6 bases and V by 3 bases; bases with no gene match: 8. The CDR3 length is 14 residues. CDR3 loop: CASSDSGPLGEQYF. For the CDR3, the DNA is TGTGCCAGCAGTGATAGCGGGCCTTTGGGCGAGCAGTACTTC.

This chain uses TRBV6-1 with TRBJ1-1; possibly TRBD1 for D (5 bases). V lost 5 bases and J 3 bases, leaving 16 bases between the germline ends. CDR3 size: 15 residues. Germline CDR1 MNHNS, CDR2 SASEGT. The CDR3 DNA follows: TGTGCCAGCAGTATCATCCCTACGGGGGACACTGAAGCTTTCTTT. Encoded protein: CASSIIPTGDTEAFF.

The J gene is TRBJ2-1, the V gene TRBV2, with D uncertain. CDR3 length equals 13 residues. Between the trimmed V and J ends, which lost 5 bases and 10 bases, there was a span of 15 bases. The germline V gene has CDR1 SNHLY and CDR2 FYNNEI. This CDR3 reads CASSPLSPGEQFF. The CDR3 region has the DNA TGTGCCAGCAGTCCACTATCCCCCGGGGAGCAGTTCTTC.

The genes are TRBV4-1 and TRBJ2-4; TRBD1 or TRBD2 may be the D gene (6 bases each). CDR1 is MGHRA and CDR2 is YSYEKL in the germline V gene. CDR3 length: 15 amino acids. The V end lost 4 bases, the J end lost 1 base, and 11 bases lay between the germline ends. This CDR3 is CASSRVGGAKNIQYF. The CDR3 DNA sequence: TGCGCCAGCAGCCGAGTGGGGGGCGCCAAAAACATTCAGTACTTC.

A few counts support this clone. The chain carries TRBV2 and TRBJ1-2; 8 bases are a match to TRBD1. J lost 7 bases, V lost 5 bases, and 6 bases had no gene match. CDR1 and CDR2 (germline): SNHLY, FYNNEI. The CDR3 has 13 amino acids. Here the CDR3 DNA reads TGTGCCAGCAGTCTTGCAGGGACAGGTGGCTACACCTTC. Translation: CASSLAGTGGYTF.

This sequence joins TRBV2 and TRBJ1-5; 8 bases are shared with TRBD1. Germline trimming cut 8 bases from V and 0 bases from J; bases unmatched to any gene: 6. Germline V CDR1 and CDR2: SNHLY, FYNNEI. The CDR3 is 15 residues long. For the CDR3, the DNA is TGTGCCAGCGGAAGACAGGGGAATAGCAATCAGCCCCAGCATTTT. Protein: CASGRQGNSNQPQHF.